The entry below describes one T cell receptor (beta chain). Its target is unknown. Looked up from germline, CDR1 is LNHNV and CDR2 is YYDKDF (reference sequence). With 0 bases clipped from V and 4 bases from J, the junction kept 6 bases outside the gene matches. The CDR3 extends over 16 amino acids. Scientists isolated CD4+ T cells after an approximately 10-day culture period ended. Participants each got two BNT162b2 or mRNA-1273 vaccine doses. This specimen comes from a study of vaccination effects on CD4 cells after COVID-19. In the study overall: The median interval between the second dose and post-vaccine sampling was 72 days.

Clones were sequenced by immunoSEQ multiplex PCR, and TCRdb holds only the in-frame ones, with some missing. The data contain some 40,000 clones, about two thirds of them singletons. The sample was CD4+ T cells from PBMCs cultured without peptide, taken after COVID-19 vaccination. The source of this sequence is a human donor who received a COVID-19 vaccine. The rearrangement links TRBV15 to TRBJ2-1; 7 bases agree with TRBD2. CDR3 region: CATSRDISGAYNEQFF. The CDR3, as DNA: TGTGCCACCAGCAGAGATATCAGCGGGGCGTACAATGAGCAGTTCTTC. The full variable domain, in which reference TRBV15 and TRBJ2-1 provide the parts outside the CDR3, is DAMVIQNPRYQVTQFGKPVTLSCSQTLNHNVMYWYQQKSSQAPKLLFHYYDKDFNNEADTPDNFQSRRPNTSFCFLDIRSPGLGDTAMYLCATSRDISGAYNEQFFGPGTRLTVL.